The source of this T cell receptor beta chain is a study of a mutant IDH1 vaccine in newly diagnosed glioma. Study context: Patients received eight vaccinations in weeks 1, 3, 5, 7, 11, 15, 19, 23. A 62.5% male, approximately 38% female split and a mean age of about 44 years characterized treated patients. Former treatment meant radiotherapy, temozolomide, or both; the majority had gotten both.

Assay used: immunoSEQ multiplex PCR; TCRdb lists only in-frame clones, some missing. The sample includes approximately 38,000 clones, 70% to 90% of them seen just once. As regards this clone: The antigen is not known.

Time point meaning: week 5, during vaccination. Doses of 300 ug of mutant IDH1 20-mer peptide were given with topical imiquimod. This CDR3 comprises 13 residues. Germline V gene data show CDR1 as MDHEN and CDR2 as SYDVKM. V lost 5 bases, J lost 6 bases, and 13 bases lay in between. The V gene is TRBV28, the J gene TRBJ1-2, with D possibly matching TRBD1 (5 bases). The sequence came from a man between 35 and 55 years old with glioma. The sample here was PBMCs, taken from a glioma patient whose treatment included an IDH1 peptide vaccine. The DNA for the CDR3 is TGTGCCAGCAGTAAGGGGCAAAGTGATGGCTACACCTTC. Its protein product is CASSKGQSDGYTF.